These 7 T cell receptor beta chains originate from one sample sequenced in a study of human T cells and chemical hapten exposure. Documented time point: patch test 2, 6 weeks after DPC sensitization. Indicated treatment: therapeutic diphenylcyclopropenone sensitization with weekly scalp DPC. TCRdb called the RACE reads again in MiXCR, with one record for every CDR3 protein. Here the sample spans tens of thousands of distinct CDR3 sequences, 3% to 4% being singletons. This specimen consisted of whole blood, obtained in connection with sensitization to the hapten diphenylcyclopropenone (DPC). The source of these receptors is a man aged 35-49 years with alopecia areata. Some clones in this sample may be carry-over from other donors' samples.

This clonotype was observed at least ten times. The rearrangement joins TRBV13 to TRBJ2-1; 8 bases agree with TRBD1. This CDR3 comprises 14 residues. Germline CDR1 reads PRHDT; CDR2 reads FYEKMQ (reference sequence). The ends lost 5 bases at V and 14 bases at J; junction bases unmatched: 14. CDR3: CASSSRIVSDREFF. As DNA, the CDR3 is TGTGCCAGCAGCAGCCGCATAGTGTCGGACAGGGAGTTCTTC.

The table lists this clonotype with many counts. The V and J genes are TRBV7-9 and TRBJ2-1, with TRBD2 as a possible D gene (5 bases). Germline CDR1 SEHNR, CDR2 FQNEAQ (reference sequence). The CDR3 runs to 14 residues. V was cut by 6 bases and J by 8 bases, with 17 bases left in between. The chain's CDR3 is CASRADSLADEQFF. The DNA of the CDR3 is TGTGCCAGCAGGGCCGACTCGCTAGCCGATGAGCAGTTCTTC.

This clonotype was seen a handful of times. V and J are TRBV5-6 and TRBJ2-2; no firm D call. Germline lookup yields CDR1 SGHDT and CDR2 YYEEEE. Trimming took off 4 bases at V and 1 base at J, with 8 bases between the two ends. CDR3 length equals 14 residues. The CDR3 loop reads CASSLLQNTGELFF. The CDR3 bases are TGTGCCAGCAGCCTCCTCCAGAACACCGGGGAGCTGTTTTTT.

This clonotype was observed many times. This chain uses TRBV28 with TRBJ2-7; tentatively, D is TRBD2 (6 bases). Trimming took off 2 bases at V and 0 bases at J, with 11 bases between the two ends. CDR1 is MDHEN, CDR2 SYDVKM, per germline. The CDR3 contains 15 residues. The CDR3 loop is CASSLTGLSSYEQYF. CDR3 nucleotide sequence: TGTGCCAGCAGTTTAACGGGACTTAGCTCCTACGAGCAGTACTTC.

CDR3 sequence (DNA): TGTGCCAGCAGTGGGACAGCCTCGACTCAGCCCCAGCATTTT. Amino acid sequence: CASSGTASTQPQHF. The rearrangement links TRBV2 to TRBJ1-5; D is perhaps TRBD1 (6 bases). Trimming cost V 4 bases and J 6 bases, with 13 bases left between them. Germline assignment: CDR1 SNHLY and CDR2 FYNNEI. This CDR3 has 14 amino acids.

At least ten counts were recorded for this clonotype. The chain recombines TRBV7-2 with TRBJ2-7; D ambiguous. Per germline, CDR1 SGHTA and CDR2 FQGNSA. Trimming shortened V by 1 base and J by 3 bases, and 7 bases separated the two germline ends. CDR3 length: 13 residues. CDR3 coding DNA: TGTGCCAGCAGCTTAGGAGGCCACTACGAGCAGTACTTC. It specifies CASSLGGHYEQYF.

This clonotype was seen at least ten times. The chain links TRBV7-8 to TRBJ2-1; 9 bases line up with TRBD1. Germline V gene lookup returns CDR1 SGHVS and CDR2 FQNEAQ. The CDR3 totals 15 residues. V lost 5 bases, J lost 9 bases, and 11 bases stayed unmatched. The CDR3 region has the DNA TGTGCCAGCAGCCCCGTACAGGGGGCGAAGGGTGAGCAGTTCTTC. Translation gives CASSPVQGAKGEQFF.